The 19 T cell receptor beta chains presented below share a single source sample, sequenced in a study of T cells in Graves' hyperthyroidism and ophthalmopathy (dated 2019 in TCRdb). The library was prepared using multiplex PCR. The data were produced on an Illumina HiSeq 2000. The TCR beta CDR3 regions were amplified from the RNA transcripts. The TCR CDR3 was subjected to a first round of RT-PCR using the HTBI primer set and the Qiagen OneStep RT-PCR kit. TCRdb ran its own pipeline on the public reads, namely fastp trimming at Q25 and MiXCR clone calling, and kept in-frame beta chains. Every entry covers one CDR3 protein and lists the most common genes and DNA from its rows. Across this sample there are 500,000 or so distinct CDR3 sequences, with 15% to 20% seen only once. Approximately 15% of the sample lies in the top ten. Sequenced sample: blood. All receptors come from a woman younger than 30 with Graves' ophthalmopathy.

V is TRBV27 and J is TRBJ1-3; D is uncertain. Looked up from germline, CDR1 is MNHEY and CDR2 is SMNVEV (reference sequence). This CDR3 contains 14 residues. The ends were cut back, 2 bases at V and 1 base at J, with 6 bases in the middle. The CDR3 nucleotides are TGTGCCAGCAGTTTAAGGAGATCTGGAAACACCATATATTTT. This encodes CASSLRRSGNTIYF.

The chain employs TRBV20-1 and TRBJ2-7; TRBD2 matches at 14 bases. V trimming: 5 bases; J trimming: 3 bases; junction bases outside the gene matches: 15. The V gene's germline CDR1 is DFQATT and CDR2 SNEGSKA (reference sequence). The CDR3 contains 18 residues. CDR3 nucleotide sequence: TGCAGTGCTCCCAGGGGACTAGCGGGAGCAATGGGGGGCTACGAGCAGTACTTC. It codes for CSAPRGLAGAMGGYEQYF.

This clonotype showed up many times. The chain recombines TRBV28 with TRBJ2-7; the D call may be TRBD1 or TRBD2 (5 bases each). The CDR3 consists of 13 residues. Germline V gene sequence: CDR1 MDHEN, CDR2 SYDVKM. V gave up 3 bases and J gave up 3 bases, with 9 bases separating them. In DNA, the CDR3 is TGTGCCAGCAGTTTTGAGGGGAACTACGAGCAGTACTTC. This encodes CASSFEGNYEQYF.

The chain is built from TRBV28 and TRBJ1-5; D is unresolved. Germline CDR1 and CDR2: MDHEN and SYDVKM. The CDR3 extends over 15 amino acids. V lost 2 bases to trimming and J lost 4 bases, with 12 bases between them. The CDR3 spells CASSLPQSGNQPQHF. DNA for the CDR3: TGTGCCAGCAGTTTACCTCAGTCGGGAAATCAGCCCCAGCATTTT.

This clonotype came up many times. The rearrangement uses TRBV12-3 or TRBV12-4 and TRBJ2-7; 8 nucleotides agree with TRBD1. Trimming removed 3 bases from V and 0 bases from J; junction bases left unmatched: 1. This CDR3 comprises 14 residues. The CDR3 sequence: CASSLDRDSYEQYF. In nucleotides, the CDR3 is TGTGCCAGCAGTTTGGACAGGGACTCCTACGAGCAGTACTTC.

This clonotype has ten or more counts. The chain recombines TRBV28 with TRBJ1-2, with D unclear. The CDR3 has 12 residues. Trimming cost V 2 bases and J 4 bases, with 5 bases left between them. Germline CDR1 is MDHEN and CDR2 is SYDVKM. The CDR3 coding sequence is TGTGCCAGCAGTTTACGGCTCTATGGCTACACCTTC. Its protein is CASSLRLYGYTF.

This clonotype showed up just a few times. V usage is TRBV5-1 and J usage is TRBJ1-1; a possible D gene is TRBD1 (6 bases). The CDR3 covers 14 residues. Germline V gene data show CDR1 as SGHRS and CDR2 as YFSETQ. Trimming left V 6 bases short and J 5 bases short, with 17 bases between. CDR3 residues: CASTLTGGQTEAFF. In nucleotides, the CDR3 is TGCGCCAGCACCTTAACCGGGGGGCAGACTGAAGCTTTCTTT.

V and J are TRBV12-3 or TRBV12-4 and TRBJ1-5; 8 nucleotides agree with TRBD1. This CDR3 has 14 residues. The trim removed 5 bases at V and 7 bases at J, leaving 7 bases unmatched. The CDR3 here is CASSRQGKTQPQHF. CDR3 DNA: TGTGCCAGCAGTCGACAGGGGAAGACCCAGCCCCAGCATTTT.

Ten or more counts support this clonotype. The chain couples TRBV18 to TRBJ1-5; 8 bases agree with TRBD1. Losses at the gene ends were 5 bases for V and 0 bases for J; bases not matched to a gene: 6. Germline assignment: CDR1 KGHSH and CDR2 LQKENI. This CDR3 comprises 16 residues. CDR3 in DNA: TGTGCCAGCTCAGGATCCAGGGGGCGTAGCAATCAGCCCCAGCATTTT. It is translated as CASSGSRGRSNQPQHF.

Comment on this clonotype: The junction differs from germline at one of its ends, possibly a read error. This CDR3 is CASSSAYEKYF. The DNA for the CDR3 is TGTGCCAGCAGCTCAGCCTACGAGAAGTACTTC. The V gene is TRBV27, the J gene TRBJ2-7; D gene unclear. From germline, CDR1 is MNHEY and CDR2 SMNVEV (reference sequence). This CDR3 is 11 amino acids long.

This sequence joins TRBV7-9 and TRBJ2-3; TRBD1 might be the D (6 bases). The CDR3 length is 15 residues. V was shortened by 5 bases and J by 2 bases, with 14 bases between the two germline ends. Germline loops: CDR1 SEHNR, CDR2 FQNEAQ (reference sequence). CDR3 residues: CASSPRTVNTDTQYF. In nucleotides, the CDR3 is TGTGCCAGCAGCCCGAGGACAGTTAACACAGATACGCAGTATTTT. The whole variable domain, filled in from reference TRBV7-9 and TRBJ2-3, reads DTGVSQNPRHKITKRGQNVTFRCDPISEHNRLYWYRQTLGQGPEFLTYFQNEAQLEKSRLLSDRFSAERPKGSFSTLEIQRTEQGDSAMYLCASSPRTVNTDTQYFGPGTRLTVL.

A few counts support this clonotype. This chain joins TRBV6-1 and TRBJ1-4; D is perhaps TRBD1 (5 bases). Per the germline V gene, CDR1 is MNHNS and CDR2 is SASEGT. The V end lost 3 bases, the J end lost 5 bases, and 10 bases lay between the germline ends. The CDR3 is 14 residues long. CDR3 nucleotides: TGTGCCAGCAGTGAGGGTGAGGGGAATGAAAAACTGTTTTTT. Its protein is CASSEGEGNEKLFF.

This clonotype was detected many times. The chain links TRBV13 to TRBJ2-1, with 7 bases lining up with TRBD2. The CDR3 spans 16 residues. Per germline, CDR1 PRHDT and CDR2 FYEKMQ (reference sequence). The trim removed 6 bases at V and 0 bases at J, leaving 8 bases unmatched. The CDR3, as DNA: TGTGCCAGCAGAAATAGCGGGCAAAGCTCCTACAATGAGCAGTTCTTC. Translation: CASRNSGQSSYNEQFF.

This clonotype has a count of ten or more. The V and J genes are TRBV11-3 and TRBJ2-1; 9 bases line up with TRBD2. Trimming took 5 bases from V and 3 from J; bases not matched to a gene: 8. This CDR3 is built from 16 residues. In germline, CDR1 is SGHNT, CDR2 YENEEA. The CDR3 region has the DNA TGTGCCAGCAGCCCACCGTTAGCGGGAGTCTACAATGAGCAGTTCTTC. Translated: CASSPPLAGVYNEQFF.

At least ten counts were recorded for this clonotype. The chain carries TRBV3-1 and TRBJ1-1, with TRBD1 as a possible D gene (5 bases). This CDR3 contains 18 residues. Germline assignment: CDR1 LGHDT and CDR2 YNNKEL (reference sequence). Trimming took 4 bases from V and 2 from J, leaving 23 bases between them. CDR3 nucleotides: TGTGCCAGCAGCCGAGACGAGGGTATTGGCAGGGCTAACACTGAAGCTTTCTTT. The encoded protein is CASSRDEGIGRANTEAFF.

The V gene is TRBV7-2, the J gene TRBJ2-1; D not resolved. In germline, CDR1 is SGHTA, CDR2 FQGNSA. CDR3 length equals 13 residues. With 1 base removed from V and 10 bases from J, the gap between germline ends came to 11 bases. The CDR3 DNA is TGTGCCAGCAGCTTAGGTAGGTATTTCGAGCAGTTCTTC. This gives the protein CASSLGRYFEQFF.

The chain combines TRBV29-1 with TRBJ2-1, with TRBD1 matching 7 bases. The germline CDR1 and CDR2 sequences are SQVTM and ANQGSEA. This CDR3 region has 16 residues. Trimming removed 0 bases from V and 8 bases from J; junction bases left unmatched: 13. CDR3 sequence: CSVEELRRSQGDEQFF. The CDR3 DNA sequence: TGCAGCGTTGAAGAGTTGCGCAGGTCCCAGGGGGATGAGCAGTTCTTC.

The table lists this clonotype with a few counts. The chain carries TRBV10-3 and TRBJ1-5; 7 nucleotides match TRBD1. CDR3 size: 15 residues. Trimming took 10 bases from V and 0 from J; bases not matched to a gene: 9. CDR1 is ENHRY, CDR2 SYGVKD, per germline. CDR3 nucleotides: TGTGCCACCAAAAGGGACAGCAATAGCAATCAGCCCCAGCATTTT. It is translated as CATKRDSNSNQPQHF.

The rearrangement uses TRBV2 and TRBJ1-4; D is ambiguous. The germline V gene has CDR1 SNHLY and CDR2 FYNNEI. Between the trimmed V and J ends, which lost 4 bases and 0 bases, there was a span of 9 bases. The CDR3 has 15 amino acids. The CDR3 spells CASSGESTTNEKLFF. The CDR3 DNA reads TGTGCCAGCAGTGGAGAATCTACAACTAATGAAAAACTGTTTTTT.